This entry concerns a single T cell receptor beta chain. Its matching antigen is unknown. Germline V gene data show CDR1 as DFQATT and CDR2 as SNEGSKA (reference sequence). V shed 2 bases and J shed 2 bases, with 16 bases lying between them. The CDR3 extends over 15 amino acids. The source of the sample is a study of T-cell memory formation after mild COVID-19. About the study: The two donors had largely donor-specific TCR clusters.

Overall study results and limits: Cross-reactive memory seemingly joined, as some responding clones were found in pre-infection memory. Day 15 to 85 contracting clones showed balanced CD4/CD8; later expanders leaned CD4+. Shrinking CD4+ clones were chiefly CM and EM; CD8+ ones were chiefly EMRA.

TCRdb redid the calling of the 5' RACE reads with MiXCR, one entry per CDR3 protein. The sample lists approximately 450,000 distinct CDR3 sequences, about 20% occurring once. The sequencing sample was made of PBMCs or a T cell subset sorted from them (not recorded which). This receptor was obtained from an adult woman who had mild COVID-19 (a few samples of this study predate the infection). Cell type and time point are not known. This chain uses TRBV20-1 with TRBJ2-7; the D gene is possibly TRBD2 (6 bases). The CDR3 region is CSARSLRDFAYEQYF. DNA of the CDR3: TGCAGTGCTAGATCTCTCCGGGACTTTGCCTACGAGCAGTACTTC.